This entry concerns a single T cell receptor beta chain. A much bigger clone sits one base away, suggesting this may be a read error. The study isolated at least 6.5 million PBMCs from each sample. Then a second PCR, running roughly 7 to 11 cycles, was carried out with a sample-barcoded 5' primer and a J-beta primer mix. Through a template-switch adaptor with 12 random nucleotides, each cDNA molecule received a tag. TCRdb re-called the 5' RACE reads through MiXCR, storing one row per CDR3 protein. The data hold 1.4 million or so distinct CDR3 sequences, with about 42% observed a single time. The length of the CDR3 is 15 residues. CDR1 and CDR2 from the germline V gene are SGHDT and YYEEEE. The sample is drawn from a study of blood T cells in healthy people across ages.

The specimen sequenced was blood. J is TRBJ2-1 and V is TRBV5-6; TRBD2 aligns across 8 bases. This sequence was found in a woman between 18 and 30 years old in good health. CDR3 in amino acids: CTSSLLADSYNEQFF. CDR3 bases: TGTACCAGCAGCCTACTAGCGGATTCCTACAATGAGCAGTTCTTC.